Sequencing of this TCR beta chain was carried out in a study of glioma-infiltrating T cells after dendritic cell vaccination. Germline V CDR1 and CDR2: MDHEN, SYDVKM. Trimming shortened V by 5 bases and J by 1 base, and 18 bases separated the two germline ends. This CDR3 has 17 residues. TCRB CDR3 was amplified from 2 ug genomic DNA or less. The method was immunoSEQ multiplex PCR; TCRdb's version includes in-frame clones alone and lacks a portion of them. The table includes under 70,000 clones, 75% to 90% detected once. All glioblastoma patients lacked an isocitrate dehydrogenase mutation. Sequenced here: blood, sampled before dendritic cell vaccination. This chain joins TRBV28 and TRBJ1-5; D is perhaps TRBD1 (6 bases). This TCR was recovered from a human donor with glioblastoma. CDR3 sequence: CASSLTPGQPSNQPQHF. The CDR3 bases are TGTGCCAGCAGTCTTACGCCCGGACAGCCGAGCAATCAGCCCCAGCATTTT.